This T cell receptor (beta chain) stems from a study of regulatory T cells in long-lasting Graves disease. This clonotype showed up just a few times. As for time point: persistent/refractory GD, antithyroid drugs over 5 years with positive TRAb. PBMC RNA was the source of the TCR library. Patients were from an endocrinology department in Xi'an, China. The TCR beta library used iRepertoire HTBI primers with Arm-PCR amplification of CDR3. TCRdb processed the multiplex PCR reads anew with MiXCR; each CDR3 protein has one entry. The data show roughly 490,000 distinct CDR3 sequences, with 20% to 25% seen just once and around 13% held by the top ten. This sequence originates from a female donor with Graves disease. The input for sequencing was peripheral blood mononuclear cells (PBMCs), taken when the disease was refractory, from a patient treated with antithyroid drugs.

CDR3 sequence: CASGGRSARTSRYTF. Written as DNA, the CDR3 is TGTGCCAGTGGCGGACGGTCGGCGAGGACAAGTCGCTACACCTTC. V gene TRBV6-1 combines with J gene TRBJ1-2; D possibly corresponds to TRBD1 (5 bases). V shed 9 bases and J shed 9 bases, with 26 bases lying between them. In germline, CDR1 is MNHNS, CDR2 SASEGT. CDR3 length equals 15 residues.